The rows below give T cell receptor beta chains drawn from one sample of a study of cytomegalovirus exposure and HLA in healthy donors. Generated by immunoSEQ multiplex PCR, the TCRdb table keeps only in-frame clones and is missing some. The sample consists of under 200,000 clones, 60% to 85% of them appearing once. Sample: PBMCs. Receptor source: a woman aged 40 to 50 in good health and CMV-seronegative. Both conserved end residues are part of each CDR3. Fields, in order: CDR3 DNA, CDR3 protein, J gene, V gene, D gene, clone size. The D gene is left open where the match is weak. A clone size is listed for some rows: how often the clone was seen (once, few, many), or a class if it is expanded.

CDR3nt: TGTGCCACCAGAAAGAGGACAGATAACACCGGGGAGCTGTTTTTT; CDR3aa: CATRKRTDNTGELFF; j_gene: TRBJ2-2; v_gene: TRBV19; d_gene: -; abundance: -
CDR3nt: TGTGCCAGCAGCTTCGACGGGAGCAATCAGCCCCAGCATTTT; CDR3aa: CASSFDGSNQPQHF; j_gene: TRBJ1-5; v_gene: TRBV5-5; d_gene: -; abundance: -
CDR3nt: TGTGCCAGCACGGAAAGCGGACAAGAGACCCAGTACTTC; CDR3aa: CASTESGQETQYF; j_gene: TRBJ2-5; v_gene: TRBV6-1; d_gene: -; abundance: -
CDR3nt: TGTGCCAGCAGTGAAACAAACACCGGGGAGCTGTTTTTT; CDR3aa: CASSETNTGELFF; j_gene: TRBJ2-2; v_gene: TRBV6-1; d_gene: -; abundance: -
CDR3nt: TGTGCCAGCAGCGCTAGACAGGGGCCGGGGACTGAAGCTTTCTTT; CDR3aa: CASSARQGPGTEAFF; j_gene: TRBJ1-1; v_gene: TRBV2; d_gene: TRBD1; abundance: -
CDR3nt: TGTGCCAGCAGTTACGAGGGACAGGCTTCCGAAGCTTTCTTT; CDR3aa: CASSYEGQASEAFF; j_gene: TRBJ1-1; v_gene: TRBV6-5; d_gene: TRBD1; abundance: -
CDR3nt: TGTGCCAGCAGCCCAGGGGAGGGCACTGAAGCTTTCTTT; CDR3aa: CASSPGEGTEAFF; j_gene: TRBJ1-1; v_gene: TRBV2; d_gene: -; abundance: -
CDR3nt: TGTGCCAGCAGTGAAGTTTCGACAGGGCGGTATGGCTACACCTTC; CDR3aa: CASSEVSTGRYGYTF; j_gene: TRBJ1-2; v_gene: TRBV2; d_gene: TRBD1; abundance: -
CDR3nt: TGTGCCAGCAAAGAAGGAGAGGGCTACGAGCAGTACTTC; CDR3aa: CASKEGEGYEQYF; j_gene: TRBJ2-7; v_gene: TRBV27; d_gene: -; abundance: -
CDR3nt: TGCGCCAGCAGCCATGGCGGGGGGGACAATGAGCAGTTCTTC; CDR3aa: CASSHGGGDNEQFF; j_gene: TRBJ2-1; v_gene: TRBV5-1; d_gene: TRBD2; abundance: few
CDR3nt: TGCGCCAGCAGCCTGGAGGGTCTAGCGGGGGGCACAGATACGCAGTATTTT; CDR3aa: CASSLEGLAGGTDTQYF; j_gene: TRBJ2-3; v_gene: TRBV5-1; d_gene: TRBD2; abundance: -
CDR3nt: TGCGCCAGCAGCTTGGGAGTTGCTAGCACAGATACGCAGTATTTT; CDR3aa: CASSLGVASTDTQYF; j_gene: TRBJ2-3; v_gene: TRBV5-1; d_gene: -; abundance: -
CDR3nt: TGTGCCAGCTCACCTGGCGGGGGTAACACTGAAGCTTTCTTT; CDR3aa: CASSPGGGNTEAFF; j_gene: TRBJ1-1; v_gene: TRBV18; d_gene: -; abundance: -
CDR3nt: TGTGCCAGCTCAGTCGACAGGGAGGCTGGCTACACCTTC; CDR3aa: CASSVDREAGYTF; j_gene: TRBJ1-2; v_gene: TRBV18; d_gene: TRBD1; abundance: -
CDR3nt: TGTGCCAGCAGCTTCGGTGGGGCTGGGAAGACCCAGTACTTC; CDR3aa: CASSFGGAGKTQYF; j_gene: TRBJ2-5; v_gene: TRBV7-2; d_gene: -; abundance: -
CDR3nt: TGTGCCAGTAGTATAGGGGACAGGGGTACAGATACGCAGTATTTT; CDR3aa: CASSIGDRGTDTQYF; j_gene: TRBJ2-3; v_gene: TRBV19; d_gene: TRBD1; abundance: -
CDR3nt: TGTGCCAGTAGTACAGGGGTTCATTCACCCCTCCACTTT; CDR3aa: CASSTGVHSPLHF; j_gene: TRBJ1-6; v_gene: TRBV19; d_gene: -; abundance: -
CDR3nt: TGTGCCAGCAGCTCGTACTTAAGCTCCTACGAGCAGTACTTC; CDR3aa: CASSSYLSSYEQYF; j_gene: TRBJ2-7; v_gene: TRBV7-2; d_gene: -; abundance: -
CDR3nt: TGTGCCAGCAGTCCACCCCAGGACAGCGCAGGGTACTTC; CDR3aa: CASSPPQDSAGYF; j_gene: TRBJ2-5; v_gene: TRBV28; d_gene: -; abundance: -
CDR3nt: TGTGCCAGCAGCTTACTAGCGGGGGTCTCCTACAATGAGCAGTTCTTC; CDR3aa: CASSLLAGVSYNEQFF; j_gene: TRBJ2-1; v_gene: TRBV11-2; d_gene: TRBD2; abundance: -
CDR3nt: TGCGCCAGCAGTGATTTTGGCTTGCGGGGCGGGGAGCTGTTTTTT; CDR3aa: CASSDFGLRGGELFF; j_gene: TRBJ2-2; v_gene: TRBV10-2; d_gene: -; abundance: -
CDR3nt: TGTGCCACAGGGAAGGGTTACGAGCAGTACTTC; CDR3aa: CATGKGYEQYF; j_gene: TRBJ2-7; v_gene: TRBV19; d_gene: -; abundance: -
CDR3nt: TGTTCCAGCAGCTTATGGGGATCAGGGGTTAATGAAAAACTGTTTTTT; CDR3aa: CSSSLWGSGVNEKLFF; j_gene: TRBJ1-4; v_gene: TRBV7-9; d_gene: -; abundance: -
CDR3nt: TGCGCCAGCGAGGGGACTAGCGGGGGCCGGGATACGCAGTATTTT; CDR3aa: CASEGTSGGRDTQYF; j_gene: TRBJ2-3; v_gene: TRBV5-1; d_gene: TRBD2; abundance: -
CDR3nt: TGTGCCAGCAGCTACCGGGACAGATCTCTTGGAAACACCATATATTTT; CDR3aa: CASSYRDRSLGNTIYF; j_gene: TRBJ1-3; v_gene: TRBV5-8; d_gene: TRBD1; abundance: -
CDR3nt: TGTGCCAGCAGCCCGAGAGAGGGACAGACCTACGAGCAGTACTTC; CDR3aa: CASSPREGQTYEQYF; j_gene: TRBJ2-7; v_gene: TRBV5-8; d_gene: TRBD1; abundance: few
CDR3nt: TGTGCCAGCGACCTCGCCCGGGGAGGGGAGACCCAGTACTTC; CDR3aa: CASDLARGGETQYF; j_gene: TRBJ2-5; v_gene: TRBV2; d_gene: TRBD2; abundance: -
CDR3nt: TGCGCCAGCAGCCCCCGAGGCCGGGGGGGAGTTTCCGGGGAGCTGTTTTTT; CDR3aa: CASSPRGRGGVSGELFF; j_gene: TRBJ2-2; v_gene: TRBV5-1; d_gene: TRBD2; abundance: -
CDR3nt: TGTGCCAGCAGCTTCCCCGGACTAGCGGGGAGAAGCACAGATACGCAGTATTTT; CDR3aa: CASSFPGLAGRSTDTQYF; j_gene: TRBJ2-3; v_gene: TRBV5-4; d_gene: TRBD2; abundance: -
CDR3nt: TGTGCCAGCAGTTATCCGGGTGAAAAACTGTTTTTT; CDR3aa: CASSYPGEKLFF; j_gene: TRBJ1-4; v_gene: TRBV6-6; d_gene: -; abundance: -
CDR3nt: TGCAGCGCGTACAGGGGGAGAGGCACAGATACGCAGTATTTT; CDR3aa: CSAYRGRGTDTQYF; j_gene: TRBJ2-3; v_gene: TRBV29-1; d_gene: TRBD1; abundance: -
CDR3nt: TGTGCCAGCAGCTTACGCCCGGGAGCGGTACCACCTGAAAAACTGTTTTTT; CDR3aa: CASSLRPGAVPPEKLFF; j_gene: TRBJ1-4; v_gene: TRBV7-2; d_gene: -; abundance: -
CDR3nt: TGTGCCAGCAGCCTGGGACAGGACACCGGGGAGCTGTTTTTT; CDR3aa: CASSLGQDTGELFF; j_gene: TRBJ2-2; v_gene: TRBV11-3; d_gene: TRBD1; abundance: -
CDR3nt: TGTGCCAGCGGCGAAGGGGACTATGGCTACACCTTC; CDR3aa: CASGEGDYGYTF; j_gene: TRBJ1-2; v_gene: TRBV7-9; d_gene: -; abundance: few
CDR3nt: TGTGCCAGCAGCTTTACTAGCGGGGGAACAGATGAGCAGTTCTTC; CDR3aa: CASSFTSGGTDEQFF; j_gene: TRBJ2-1; v_gene: TRBV5-6; d_gene: TRBD2; abundance: -
CDR3nt: TGCGCCAGCGGCGGGGGGTTCGGCTCCTACAATGAGCAGTTCTTC; CDR3aa: CASGGGFGSYNEQFF; j_gene: TRBJ2-1; v_gene: TRBV5-1; d_gene: TRBD2; abundance: -
CDR3nt: TGTGCCAGCTCACTCGACAGATTCAATCAGCCCCAGCATTTT; CDR3aa: CASSLDRFNQPQHF; j_gene: TRBJ1-5; v_gene: TRBV18; d_gene: -; abundance: -
CDR3nt: TGTGCCAGCAGTCAGGGGGCCTACGAGCAGTACTTC; CDR3aa: CASSQGAYEQYF; j_gene: TRBJ2-7; v_gene: TRBV28; d_gene: TRBD1; abundance: -
CDR3nt: TGTGCCAGCAGCTTAGACACCAACACTGAAGCTTTCTTT; CDR3aa: CASSLDTNTEAFF; j_gene: TRBJ1-1; v_gene: TRBV7-8; d_gene: -; abundance: few
CDR3nt: TGCGCCAGCAGTAGCGGGGAGGGTGATACGCAGTATTTT; CDR3aa: CASSSGEGDTQYF; j_gene: TRBJ2-3; v_gene: TRBV5-1; d_gene: TRBD2; abundance: -
CDR3nt: TGTGCCAGCAGCTTGGACAGGTTCGCTAACTATGGCTACACCTTC; CDR3aa: CASSLDRFANYGYTF; j_gene: TRBJ1-2; v_gene: TRBV5-6; d_gene: -; abundance: few
CDR3nt: TGTGCCAGCAGGCCGGGACAGGGGACAACTAATGAAAAACTGTTTTTT; CDR3aa: CASRPGQGTTNEKLFF; j_gene: TRBJ1-4; v_gene: TRBV2; d_gene: TRBD1; abundance: -
CDR3nt: TGTGCCAGCAGCCCTGGACTAGCGGGGCCTAATCAGGGAGATACGCAGTATTTT; CDR3aa: CASSPGLAGPNQGDTQYF; j_gene: TRBJ2-3; v_gene: TRBV5-5; d_gene: TRBD2; abundance: -
CDR3nt: TGTGCGGCTAGCGGGGGAGATACGCAGTATTTT; CDR3aa: CAASGGDTQYF; j_gene: TRBJ2-3; v_gene: TRBV2; d_gene: TRBD2; abundance: -
CDR3nt: TGTGCCAGCAGCCCAGACCAGGGGAGATGGACCGGGGAGCTGTTTTTT; CDR3aa: CASSPDQGRWTGELFF; j_gene: TRBJ2-2; v_gene: TRBV13; d_gene: -; abundance: -
CDR3nt: TGTGCCAGCAGTTTATCAGCGAGGAAGACCCAGTACTTC; CDR3aa: CASSLSARKTQYF; j_gene: TRBJ2-5; v_gene: TRBV28; d_gene: -; abundance: once
CDR3nt: TGTGCCAGCAGCCAAGGCCGTACTATCAACTATGGCTACACCTTC; CDR3aa: CASSQGRTINYGYTF; j_gene: TRBJ1-2; v_gene: TRBV4-2; d_gene: -; abundance: -